This T cell receptor beta chain emerged from a study of T cell repertoires in cytomegalovirus infection. Study context: Indications came from public TCR beta signatures; they pointed to CMV infection and to a matching HLA type.

This clonotype turned up a few times. Its matching antigen is unknown. Points from the study as a whole: Dominating the ex vivo response were TCR beta clonotypes that were CMV-specific and HLA-C-restricted. Summed public TCR beta family frequency identified CMV carriers bearing the relevant HLA.

Trimming stripped 4 bases from V and 7 bases from J, with 18 bases between. Germline CDR1 and CDR2: SGHKS and YYEKEE (reference sequence). The CDR3 is made up of 15 amino acids. TCRdb re-derived calls from the reads in MiXCR, one entry per CDR3 protein. The sample has 600,000 to 800,000 distinct CDR3 sequences, approximately 24% seen once. The gene calls are TRBV5-5 and TRBJ1-5; D is ambiguous. This TCR derives from a human donor in good health (CMV status not recorded). Some clones in this sample may be carry-over from other donors' samples. Material: CD8+ T cells from PBMCs. CDR3 nucleotide sequence: TGTGCCAGCAGCCCAGACGGCCCCGGTACCCAGCCCCAGCATTTT. It yields the protein CASSPDGPGTQPQHF.